These 23 T cell receptor beta chains originate from one sample sequenced in a study of blood T cell repertoires in COVID-19. Sequencing was performed with immunoSEQ multiplex PCR; in TCRdb, only in-frame clones are kept and a portion is missing. Altogether about 220,000 clones are present, around 83% being singletons, with the ten largest covering 10%. The sequencing sample was made of peripheral blood. These receptor sequences come from a woman in her forties or fifties with COVID-19, enrolled during active disease.

The J gene is TRBJ2-5, the V gene TRBV10-3, with D maybe TRBD2 (7 bases). Germline V gene data show CDR1 as ENHRY and CDR2 as SYGVKD. The CDR3 extends over 13 amino acids. V lost 10 bases to trimming and J lost 5 bases, with 17 bases between them. CDR3 DNA: TGTGCCACCAGAGGCGGGGGCGACGAGACCCAGTACTTC. Protein: CATRGGGDETQYF.

The chain is built from TRBV5-1 and TRBJ2-3; a weak D match, TRBD2 (5 bases). Trimming took off 1 base at V and 0 bases at J, with 9 bases between the two ends. Germline CDR1 reads SGHRS; CDR2 reads YFSETQ. The CDR3 runs to 15 residues. In nucleotides, the CDR3 is TGCGCCAGCAGCTTGATAGCGACTAGCACAGATACGCAGTATTTT. As protein: CASSLIATSTDTQYF.

The chain couples TRBV9 to TRBJ1-1; D remains ambiguous. The CDR3 contains 15 residues. The V and J ends lost 7 bases and 4 bases respectively, with 20 bases between them. The germline V gene has CDR1 SGDLS and CDR2 YYNGEE. The CDR3 region has the DNA TGTGCCAGCTCGGCGACACCAAGGTTCGGCACTGAAGCTTTCTTT. Its protein product is CASSATPRFGTEAFF.

For the CDR3, the DNA is TGTGCCAGCAGCTTAGAAAAAGTTGTGCAGGGGGCACTCTACCCCTCTGAAGCTTTCTTT. This gives the protein CASSLEKVVQGALYPSEAFF. The chain employs TRBV11-3 and TRBJ1-1; 8 bases match TRBD1. Germline CDR1 SGHNT, CDR2 YENEEA. J was trimmed by 6 bases and V by 0 bases; bases with no gene match: 21. The CDR3 is made up of 20 amino acids.

This clone has a single count. V usage is TRBV10-3 and J usage is TRBJ2-3; a weak D match, TRBD2 (7 bases). Per germline, CDR1 ENHRY and CDR2 SYGVKD. The CDR3 is made up of 16 amino acids. With 2 bases removed from V and 5 bases from J, the gap between germline ends came to 17 bases. The CDR3 reads CAISEPGGPTLDTQYF. The CDR3 bases are TGTGCCATCAGTGAGCCCGGGGGGCCCACTCTAGATACGCAGTATTTT.

This clone was counted a few times. The rearrangement links TRBV7-9 to TRBJ2-7; 7 bases match TRBD2. The CDR3 extends over 16 amino acids. V dropped 1 base and J dropped 4; count of bases not matched to a gene: 10. Germline V CDR1 and CDR2: SEHNR, FQNEAQ (reference sequence). CDR3 nucleotides: TGTGCCAGCAGCTTAGTATTCCGGGGTAGCGGGTACGAGCAGTACTTC. As protein: CASSLVFRGSGYEQYF.

The rearrangement links TRBV5-6 to TRBJ2-7, with no clear D. Germline V gives CDR1 SGHDT, CDR2 YYEEEE. V lost 2 bases and J lost 2, with 8 bases in between. The CDR3 totals 13 residues. As DNA, the CDR3 is TGTGCCAGCAGCTTAGGCGGAACCTACGAGCAGTACTTC. Translating it yields CASSLGGTYEQYF. Drawing the rest from reference TRBV5-6 and TRBJ2-7, the complete variable domain is DAGVTQSPTHLIKTRGQQVTLRCSPKSGHDTVSWYQQALGQGPQFIFQYYEEEERQRGNFPDRFSGHQFPNYSSELNVNALLLGDSALYLCASSLGGTYEQYFGPGTRLTVT.

The chain uses TRBV6-5 and TRBJ2-4; 8 positions match TRBD1. This CDR3 is 15 amino acids long. Losses at the gene ends were 6 bases for V and 8 bases for J; bases not matched to a gene: 12. Germline V CDR1 and CDR2: MNHEY, SVGAGI. CDR3 DNA: TGTGCCAGCAGCTCCCAGGCAGGGGGCGCTGACATTCAGTACTTC. Encoded protein: CASSSQAGGADIQYF.

V gene TRBV12-3 or TRBV12-4 combines with J gene TRBJ1-2; tentatively, D is TRBD1 (5 bases). Between the trimmed V and J ends, which lost 7 bases and 6 bases, there was a span of 15 bases. This CDR3 comprises 13 residues. The chain's CDR3 is CASTFGREDGYTF. CDR3 coding DNA: TGTGCCAGCACCTTCGGCAGGGAGGATGGCTACACCTTC.

The chain uses TRBV30 and TRBJ1-1; 8 bases agree with TRBD1. Per germline, CDR1 GTSNPN and CDR2 SVGIG (reference sequence). Germline trimming cut 3 bases from V and 5 bases from J; bases unmatched to any gene: 8. There are 14 residues in the CDR3. CDR3 DNA: TGTGCCTGGAGCAGTGACAGGGGAGTGACTGAAGCTTTCTTT. Its protein product is CAWSSDRGVTEAFF.

The DNA of the CDR3 is TGTGCCAGCAGCTTAGCAGGGCAGGGAAATCAGCCCCAGCATTTT. It translates to CASSLAGQGNQPQHF. V usage is TRBV7-9 and J usage is TRBJ1-5; maybe TRBD1 (5 bases). V dropped 0 bases and J dropped 4 bases, with 10 bases sitting between them. CDR1 is SEHNR and CDR2 is FQNEAQ in the germline V gene (reference sequence). CDR3 size: 15 residues.

The chain employs TRBV27 and TRBJ1-2, with 11 positions matching TRBD1. The trim removed 3 bases at V and 4 bases at J, leaving 7 bases unmatched. Germline lookup yields CDR1 MNHEY and CDR2 SMNVEV (reference sequence). This CDR3 comprises 16 residues. CDR3 nucleotides: TGTGCCAGCAGTTTCTTAACGGGGACAGGGGGCTATGGCTACACCTTC. The encoded protein is CASSFLTGTGGYGYTF.

The J gene is TRBJ2-2, the V gene TRBV19, with D possibly TRBD1 on 5 matching bases. The V gene's germline CDR1 is LNHDA and CDR2 SQIVND (reference sequence). V lost 6 bases and J lost 0, with 26 bases in between. CDR3 size: 20 residues. The CDR3 bases are TGTGCCAGTAGGGTTGGGGCAGGAATGATTCTCGCCCCGAACACCGGGGAGCTGTTTTTT. Encoded protein: CASRVGAGMILAPNTGELFF.

In nucleotides, the CDR3 is TGTGCCAGCAGCTTATGGTCTAGCGGGGGGCGCTACACAGATACGCAGTATTTT. It is translated as CASSLWSSGGRYTDTQYF. This chain links TRBV5-6 with TRBJ2-3; 11 bases match TRBD2. This CDR3 is 18 amino acids long. The V gene end was trimmed by 2 bases and the J gene end by 2 bases; junction bases not matched to a gene: 10. Per the germline V gene, CDR1 is SGHDT and CDR2 is YYEEEE. Full variable domain (outside the CDR3, taken from reference TRBV5-6 and TRBJ2-3): DAGVTQSPTHLIKTRGQQVTLRCSPKSGHDTVSWYQQALGQGPQFIFQYYEEEERQRGNFPDRFSGHQFPNYSSELNVNALLLGDSALYLCASSLWSSGGRYTDTQYFGPGTRLTVL.

The V and J genes are TRBV5-8 and TRBJ2-2; TRBD1 matches 9 bases. CDR1 and CDR2 (germline): SGHTS, YDEGEE. The V segment lost 0 bases and the J segment 3 bases; nucleotides outside the gene matches: 6. This CDR3 comprises 17 residues. The CDR3 DNA is TGTGCCAGCAGCTTGGTTTACAGGACAGGGGACACCGGGGAGCTGTTTTTT. Translated: CASSLVYRTGDTGELFF. Together with reference TRBV5-8 and TRBJ2-2, the CDR3 gives the full variable domain: EAGVTQSPTHLIKTRGQQATLRCSPISGHTSVYWYQQALGLGLQFLLWYDEGEERNRGNFPPRFSGRQFPNYSSELNVNALELEDSALYLCASSLVYRTGDTGELFFGEGSRLTVL.

V usage is TRBV5-1 and J usage is TRBJ2-5; 8 bases map to TRBD1. Trimming cost V 3 bases and J 4 bases; bases outside gene matches: 11. Germline V lookup: CDR1 SGHRS, CDR2 YFSETQ. The CDR3 extends over 16 amino acids. The CDR3 DNA sequence: TGCGCCAGCAGCTCCTCCCCAGGGGGCCAGGGAGAGACCCAGTACTTC. Its protein is CASSSSPGGQGETQYF. Full variable domain (remainder filled in from reference TRBV5-1 and TRBJ2-5): KAGVTQTPRYLIKTRGQQVTLSCSPISGHRSVSWYQQTPGQGLQFLFEYFSETQRNKGNFPGRFSGRQFSNSRSEMNVSTLELGDSALYLCASSSSPGGQGETQYFGPGTRLLVL.

This sequence joins TRBV7-8 and TRBJ1-1, with D perhaps matching TRBD1 (6 bases). Germline V lookup: CDR1 SGHVS, CDR2 FQNEAQ. V lost 5 bases, J lost 3 bases, and 22 bases lay in between. The CDR3 is 17 residues long. The CDR3 DNA follows: TGTGCCAGCAGCCGGAACAGGGAGTTACTTTTGGACACTGAAGCTTTCTTT. It encodes CASSRNRELLLDTEAFF.

The CDR3 DNA reads as TGTGCCAGCAGCCCCCATTATGTCAGCGGGGGGAACACCGGGGAGCTGTTTTTT. Residues: CASSPHYVSGGNTGELFF. The chain couples TRBV14 to TRBJ2-2, with 8 bases aligning to TRBD2. This CDR3 region has 18 residues. Germline V CDR1 and CDR2: SGHDN, FVKESK. V gave up 4 bases and J gave up 1 base; unmatched junction bases: 11.

The rearrangement joins TRBV27 to TRBJ1-4; D might be TRBD1 (5 bases). The germline gives CDR1 MNHEY, CDR2 SMNVEV (reference sequence). The CDR3 covers 16 residues. Trimming took 2 bases from V and 7 from J, leaving 17 bases between them. The DNA of the CDR3 is TGTGCCAGCAGTTTAAAAGGCGGCAGGGTTGGTGAAAAACTGTTTTTT. Encoded protein: CASSLKGGRVGEKLFF. The full variable domain, its missing parts supplied by reference TRBV27 and TRBJ1-4, is EAQVTQNPRYLITVTGKKLTVTCSQNMNHEYMSWYRQDPGLGLRQIYYSMNVEVTDKGDVPEGYKVSRKEKRNFPLILESPSPNQTSLYFCASSLKGGRVGEKLFFGSGTQLSVL.

V is TRBV5-1 and J is TRBJ1-2; D is uncertain. CDR1 and CDR2 from the germline V gene are SGHRS and YFSETQ. The CDR3 has 14 amino acids. Deletions cut 0 bases from V and 7 bases from J, with 13 bases between. CDR3 amino acids: CASSLDSPPSGYTF. The CDR3 DNA is TGCGCCAGCAGCTTGGACAGTCCCCCCTCTGGCTACACCTTC.

The rearrangement joins TRBV6-1 to TRBJ1-6; D gene unclear. The germline V gene encodes CDR1 MNHNS and CDR2 SASEGT. There are 14 residues in the CDR3. The V end lost 7 bases, the J end lost 3 bases, and 10 bases lay between the germline ends. The CDR3 nucleotides read TGTGCCAGCATAGAGGGAGTCTATAATTCACCCCTCCACTTT. This translates into CASIEGVYNSPLHF.

This chain connects TRBV28 to TRBJ2-1, with TRBD2 matching 7 bases. This CDR3 has 11 amino acids. The ends lost 7 bases at V and 13 bases at J; junction bases unmatched: 7. Per germline, CDR1 MDHEN and CDR2 SYDVKM. CDR3 sequence (DNA): TGTGCCAGCACTTCCTCTAGCGGCCAGTTCTTC. Encoded protein: CASTSSSGQFF.

This clone appeared a single time. The junction departs from the called germline gene at one end, perhaps through a read error. V gene TRBV3-1 (or the pseudogene TRBV3-2) combines with J gene TRBJ2-3, with a weak D call TRBD2 (5 bases). Germline values: CDR1 LGHDT, CDR2 YNNKEL (reference sequence). The CDR3 runs 13 residues. For the CDR3, the DNA is TGTGCCAGCAGACAAGAAGGAGGATATACGCAGTATTTT. Translating it yields CASRQEGGYTQYF.